These 11 T cell receptor beta chains were sequenced from one sample in a study of beta chain features in type 1 diabetes (dated by TCRdb to the late 2010s). These receptors have no known antigen. Libraries were made using the immunoSEQ multiplex PCR assay. The entire isolated RNA was reverse transcribed using the High Capacity cDNA Reverse Transcription Kit, and thus expressed TCRB transcripts were sequenced. In TCRdb, the immuneACCESS table is reduced to in-frame sequences with V and J assigned. These tables do not hold every clone; where another copy was compared, an unresolved V gene accounts for under half, and the others remain unexplained. This sample has nearly 700,000 clones in its table, and 13% of those were observed once. The top ten clones comprise roughly 0.022% of the sample. General conclusions and limits of the study: Type 1 diabetes patients showed a moderate but significant shortening of TCRB CDR3 length in all four CD4+ subsets.

What was sequenced was naive CD4+ T cells from blood. The cell subset or site label for this specimen denotes: true naive CD4+ T cells. All receptors come from a man in his late teens or twenties with type 1 diabetes.

In its sample, this clone was seen a few times. V gene TRBV5-4 combines with J gene TRBJ1-2; maybe TRBD1 (5 bases). Between the trimmed V and J ends, which lost 5 bases and 0 bases, there was a span of 17 bases. CDR3 size: 16 residues. Germline loops: CDR1 SGHNT, CDR2 YYREEE (reference sequence). Written as DNA, the CDR3 is TGTGCCAGCAGTTCGTCCTTCGAGGGACCTAACTATGGCTACACCTTC. Amino acids: CASSSSFEGPNYGYTF.

The chain uses TRBV28 and TRBJ1-4; the match to TRBD1 covers 8 bases. The CDR3 spans 12 residues. Germline values: CDR1 MDHEN, CDR2 SYDVKM. V lost 8 bases to trimming and J lost 7 bases; unmatched junction nucleotides: 3. The CDR3 sequence is CASGTGGEKLFF. CDR3 DNA: TGTGCCAGCGGGACAGGTGGTGAAAAACTGTTTTTT.

Only a few counts were recorded for this clone. V gene TRBV20-1 combines with J gene TRBJ2-2; D gene unclear. The germline V gene encodes CDR1 DFQATT and CDR2 SNEGSKA (reference sequence). The CDR3 runs 11 residues. The ends were cut back, 5 bases at V and 6 bases at J, with 7 bases in the middle. Written as DNA, the CDR3 is TGCAGTGCTGCATCATCCGGGGAGCTGTTTTTT. This translates into CSAASSGELFF.

This clone has more than one count but fewer than ten. Other nucleotide sequences in the sample specify the same CDR3. The V and J genes are TRBV5-6 and TRBJ2-7; D uncertain. Deletions cut 4 bases from V and 3 bases from J, with 5 bases between. CDR1 is SGHDT, CDR2 YYEEEE, per germline. CDR3 length equals 11 residues. The DNA of the CDR3 is TGTGCCAGCAGCCTCAACTACGAGCAGTACTTC. This sequence encodes CASSLNYEQYF.

This clone occurred a few times. The V gene is TRBV14, the J gene TRBJ1-5; D might be TRBD1 (6 bases). Trimming cost V 4 bases and J 7 bases, with 14 bases left between them. This CDR3 is 14 amino acids long. Germline lookup yields CDR1 SGHDN and CDR2 FVKESK. The CDR3 DNA follows: TGTGCCAGCAGCCCGGACGGGGGGCAGCAGCCCCAGCATTTT. This encodes CASSPDGGQQPQHF.

This clone came up a few times. J is TRBJ2-5 and V is TRBV5-6; a weak D match, TRBD2 (5 bases). This CDR3 comprises 13 residues. The germline gives CDR1 SGHDT, CDR2 YYEEEE. Trimming took off 4 bases at V and 5 bases at J, with 12 bases between the two ends. The CDR3 region has the DNA TGTGCCAGCAGCCCAGCCTCGGGGGAGACCCAGTACTTC. Translation gives CASSPASGETQYF.

This clone was seen more than once but under ten times. This CDR3 is CASSFGASTDTQYF. The CDR3 coding sequence is TGTGCCAGCAGCTTTGGGGCAAGCACAGATACGCAGTATTTT. The J gene is TRBJ2-3, the V gene TRBV7-8, with a tentative D call TRBD1 (5 bases). V lost 3 bases to trimming and J lost 0 bases, with 7 bases between them. The CDR3 length is 14 residues. Germline lookup yields CDR1 SGHVS and CDR2 FQNEAQ.

V and J are TRBV6-6 and TRBJ2-3; D gene ambiguous. V lost 2 bases to trimming and J lost 2 bases, with 11 bases between them. The CDR3 extends over 15 amino acids. Germline values: CDR1 MNHNY, CDR2 SVGAGI (reference sequence). The DNA of the CDR3 is TGTGCCAGCAGTTACGGCCGGGTCATCACAGATACGCAGTATTTT. Its translation is CASSYGRVITDTQYF.

This clone was seen only a few times. V and J are TRBV7-6 and TRBJ1-1; 9 positions agree with TRBD1. Germline values: CDR1 SGHVS, CDR2 FNYEAQ. Germline trimming cut 5 bases from V and 2 bases from J; bases unmatched to any gene: 9. The CDR3 contains 16 residues. The CDR3 is CASSLPGQGSNTEAFF. For the CDR3, the DNA is TGTGCCAGCAGCCTGCCGGGACAGGGTAGTAACACTGAAGCTTTCTTT.

This clone was counted between two and nine times. Other nucleotide sequences in the sample specify the same CDR3. The chain links TRBV18 to TRBJ2-3, with no clear D. Trimming took off 3 bases at V and 1 base at J, with 2 bases between the two ends. Germline loops: CDR1 KGHSH, CDR2 LQKENI. The CDR3 totals 12 residues. For the CDR3, the DNA is TGTGCCAGCTCACCGGGCACAGATACGCAGTATTTT. The encoded protein is CASSPGTDTQYF.

This clone has only a few counts. This chain joins TRBV9 and TRBJ1-3; D call uncertain. The ends were cut back, 2 bases at V and 0 bases at J, with 9 bases in the middle. The CDR3 totals 15 residues. The V gene's germline CDR1 is SGDLS and CDR2 YYNGEE. The CDR3 coding sequence is TGTGCCAGCAGCGTCTCAAGCAACTCTGGAAACACCATATATTTT. This encodes CASSVSSNSGNTIYF.